Only one count was recorded for the clone carrying this T cell receptor (beta chain). From germline, CDR1 is MNHEY and CDR2 SVGAGI. The CDR3 is 14 amino acids. V lost 0 bases and J lost 4, with 9 bases in between. The data were produced by immunoSEQ multiplex PCR, yet TCRdb's version contains in-frame clones alone and is incomplete. The repertoire holds roughly 90,000 clones, with more than 75% as singletons. This entry belongs to a study of glioma-infiltrating T cells after dendritic cell vaccination. Study overall: Autologous tumor lysate was loaded overnight onto monocyte-derived dendritic cells grown less than 8 days with IL-4 and GM-CSF.

All glioblastoma patients lacked an isocitrate dehydrogenase mutation. PBMC sampling occurred before vaccination, two weeks after the third dose, and at progression. The sequenced sample was blood, obtained before dendritic cell vaccination. The chain has TRBV6-5 and TRBJ1-2, with TRBD1 as a possible D gene (5 bases). The receptor comes from a human donor with glioblastoma. CDR3 sequence (DNA): TGTGCCAGCAGTTACTCGGGGGGGATCTATGGCTACACCTTC. Protein: CASSYSGGIYGYTF.